Below, one T cell receptor (beta chain) is given with its context. Many counts were recorded for this clonotype. It lacks a known antigen. Per-base quality was not reported, and no clone a single base away is much larger than it. The treatment or condition label, as the study defines it: allogeneic hematopoietic cell transplantation with graft depleted of TCRalphabeta T cells and CD19 B cells. TCRalphabeta/CD19-depleted allogeneic hematopoietic cell grafts were given to the transplant recipients, all of whom were children. The data are from a study of T-cell reconstitution after alpha-beta-depleted transplantation in children (dated by TCRdb to 2015 to 2016). Context from the whole study: The study quantitatively tracked T-cell immune reconstitution after TCRalphabeta/CD19-depleted allogeneic hematopoietic cell transplantation in children using TCR repertoire profiling.

Including cysteine and phenylalanine, the CDR3 has 15 amino acids. This entry keeps only the CDR3 DNA: 45 bases, framed from base 1. V is clipped by 2 bases and J by 1 base, and the sequence between their germline boundaries is 12 bases long. The receptor library was made with PCR. Data came from an Illumina HiSeq 2500. TCR libraries were prepared with molecular barcoding, using unique molecular identifiers to normalize TCRbeta repertoire quantification. TCRdb redid the processing of the public reads, applying fastp at Q25 and MiXCR, and retained in-frame beta chains. Under each unique CDR3 protein, matching rows form one entry showing the most common genes and DNA. Recorded for this sample are roughly 790,000 distinct CDR3 sequences; about 15% of them occurred a single time. The ten top clones hold around 5% of the sample. Overall study results and their limits: Over the following months the frequencies of hyperexpanded clones went down, and after one year T-cell counts and TCRbeta diversity were mostly credited to newly produced T cells. The apparently early alphabetaT-cell count recovery about two months after transplant was reportedly dependent on only several hundred rapidly expanded clones derived from non-depleted graft cells. In some patients, high TCRbeta diversity at day 60 was attributed to recipient T cells and intrathymic progenitors that had survived conditioning.

Rearrangement joined TRBV12-3 or TRBV12-4 to TRBJ2-7; the best D guess is TRBD1, with 6 bases matching. The receptor's source is a male patient under 18 who had a stem cell transplant for acute lymphoblastic leukemia, so the T cells may come from the graft donor. The sequencing used PBMCs, mostly from graft donor cells, collected 360 days after TCRalphabeta/CD19-depleted stem cell transplant. CDR3 protein: CASSLLRGLSYEQYF. The nucleotides are TGTGCCAGCAGTTTACTCAGGGGCCTTTCCTACGAGCAGTACTTC.